Listed here are 21 T cell receptor beta chains from one sample, sequenced in a study of shared clonotypes between healthy human individuals. The data were produced by immunoSEQ multiplex PCR, yet TCRdb's version contains in-frame clones alone and is incomplete. The profile shows around 1.1 million clones, 75% to 85% of them singletons. The material sequenced was memory CD4+ T cells from PBMCs. Subset noted: CD45RA-negative fraction. The receptors stem from a man younger than 30 in good health. Some clones in this sample may be carry-over from other donors' samples.

The chain couples TRBV6-5 to TRBJ1-3; D gene uncertain. V was clipped by 2 bases and J by 0 bases, with 8 bases between them. Germline lookup yields CDR1 MNHEY and CDR2 SVGAGI. This CDR3 has 15 residues. The CDR3 nucleotides are TGTGCCAGCAGTTACGCGTCAAGCTCTGGAAACACCATATATTTT. Its protein product is CASSYASSSGNTIYF.

This sequence joins TRBV7-2 and TRBJ2-2, with 7 nucleotides matching TRBD1. CDR1 is SGHTA, CDR2 FQGNSA, per germline. V shed 1 base, J shed 5 bases, and the junction held 7 bases outside the gene matches. CDR3 length: 16 amino acids. In DNA, the CDR3 is TGTGCCAGCAGCTTAGAGGGGGCCCTGAGGACCGGGGAGCTGTTTTTT. Its translation: CASSLEGALRTGELFF.

The J gene is TRBJ2-7, the V gene TRBV6-1; no clear D. Germline CDR1 reads MNHNS; CDR2 reads SASEGT. The ends were cut back, 2 bases at V and 1 base at J, with 9 bases in the middle. The CDR3 loop spans 14 amino acids. CDR3 bases: TGTGCCAGCAGTGAATTGGTCATATCCTACGAGCAGTACTTC. Its protein product is CASSELVISYEQYF.

This clone was detected a few times. The chain combines TRBV7-9 with TRBJ2-1; D is perhaps TRBD1 or TRBD2 (5 bases each). Germline CDR1 and CDR2: SEHNR and FQNEAQ (reference sequence). The length of the CDR3 is 15 residues. Trimming pared 2 bases from V and 3 bases from J, leaving 11 bases between. The CDR3 is CASSLLRDLYNEQFF. CDR3 in DNA: TGTGCCAGCAGCTTACTCCGGGACCTCTACAATGAGCAGTTCTTC.

The rearrangement joins TRBV2 to TRBJ2-1; 16 nucleotides line up with TRBD2. The CDR3 extends over 19 amino acids. Per the germline V gene, CDR1 is SNHLY and CDR2 is FYNNEI. V gave up 5 bases and J gave up 4 bases; unmatched junction bases: 11. DNA for the CDR3: TGTGCCAGCAGTTCCGGGACTAGCGGGAGGGCCAGATCTTACAATGAGCAGTTCTTC. Its translation: CASSSGTSGRARSYNEQFF.

A few counts support this clone. The chain recombines TRBV15 with TRBJ1-2; D unclear. Trimming pared 1 base from V and 7 bases from J, leaving 10 bases between. This CDR3 spans 13 amino acids. The germline V gene has CDR1 LNHNV and CDR2 YYDKDF (reference sequence). CDR3 coding DNA: TGTGCCACCAGCAGAGCGAAGAGTGGTGGCTACACCTTC. The encoded protein is CATSRAKSGGYTF. Together with reference TRBV15 and TRBJ1-2, the CDR3 gives the full variable domain: DAMVIQNPRYQVTQFGKPVTLSCSQTLNHNVMYWYQQKSSQAPKLLFHYYDKDFNNEADTPDNFQSRRPNTSFCFLDIRSPGLGDTAMYLCATSRAKSGGYTFGSGTRLTVV.

The chain combines TRBV2 with TRBJ2-5; 14 nucleotides align to TRBD2. Germline-derived CDR1 and CDR2 are SNHLY and FYNNEI. J gave up 9 bases and V 4 bases, and 4 bases lay outside the gene matches. The CDR3 has 14 amino acids. CDR3 DNA: TGTGCCAGCAGTGGGGGACTAGCGGGAGTGGCCCAGTACTTC. Amino acid sequence: CASSGGLAGVAQYF.

The chain employs TRBV28 and TRBJ2-4; 7 nucleotides match TRBD1. V trimming: 7 bases; J trimming: 2 bases; junction bases outside the gene matches: 8. Germline V gives CDR1 MDHEN, CDR2 SYDVKM. This CDR3 has 15 amino acids. This CDR3 reads CASIRGGASKNIQYF. In DNA, the CDR3 is TGTGCCAGCATTAGAGGGGGCGCGTCCAAAAACATTCAGTACTTC.

V is TRBV28 and J is TRBJ2-7, with 9 bases matching TRBD1. Trimming took 2 bases from V and 8 from J; bases not matched to a gene: 10. The germline gives CDR1 MDHEN, CDR2 SYDVKM. The CDR3 extends over 15 amino acids. CDR3 protein: CASSLGGTGSDKQYF. The CDR3 coding sequence is TGTGCCAGCAGTTTAGGTGGGACAGGGTCCGATAAGCAGTACTTC.

Remarks on this clone: Possible read error: a much larger clone is one base away. The chain combines TRBV5-1 with TRBJ2-7, with 11 bases aligning to TRBD1. Germline CDR1 is SGHRS and CDR2 is YFSETQ. The CDR3 has 15 residues. V was clipped by 6 bases and J by 4 bases; unmatched bases: 9. The CDR3 DNA reads as TGCGCCAGCATCCCCCGGACAGGGGGCGGGTACGAGCAGTACTTC. Its protein is CASIPRTGGGYEQYF.

The CDR3 reads CASSESTGLWDTQYF. The CDR3 bases are TGTGCCAGCAGTGAATCTACGGGCCTCTGGGATACGCAGTATTTT. The chain employs TRBV2 and TRBJ2-3, with D unclear. V was trimmed by 2 bases and J by 6 bases, leaving 15 bases between them. In germline, CDR1 is SNHLY, CDR2 FYNNEI. The CDR3 sequence is 15 residues long.

This clone was seen a few times. The chain links TRBV7-9 to TRBJ1-4, with TRBD1 matching 10 bases. After removal of 1 base from V and 6 bases from J, the junction contained 5 bases not matched to a gene. Germline CDR1 SEHNR, CDR2 FQNEAQ (reference sequence). The CDR3 contains 16 residues. CDR3 region: CASSLGDRGEDEKLFF. The CDR3 region has the DNA TGTGCCAGCAGCTTAGGGGACAGGGGAGAGGATGAAAAACTGTTTTTT.

The rearrangement joins TRBV5-1 to TRBJ1-6, with 9 bases that match TRBD1. From germline, CDR1 is SGHRS and CDR2 YFSETQ. Trimming removed 4 bases from V and 9 bases from J; junction bases left unmatched: 5. This CDR3 is built from 14 residues. The CDR3 here is CASSMGQGLSPLHF. CDR3 coding DNA: TGCGCCAGCAGCATGGGACAGGGTCTTTCACCCCTCCACTTT.

A single count supports this clone. The chain joins TRBV4-1 to TRBJ1-1, with 12 bases matching TRBD1. This CDR3 is built from 18 residues. Germline V lookup: CDR1 MGHRA, CDR2 YSYEKL. Trimming took 1 base from V and 3 from J; bases not matched to a gene: 9. This CDR3 is CASSQGRDRGRKDTEAFF. The CDR3 DNA reads TGCGCCAGCAGCCAAGGCCGGGACAGGGGGCGCAAGGACACTGAAGCTTTCTTT.

This chain connects TRBV2 to TRBJ2-3; 7 bases align to TRBD2. J was trimmed by 4 bases and V by 11 bases; bases with no gene match: 12. This CDR3 has 14 amino acids. Per the germline V gene, CDR1 is SNHLY and CDR2 is FYNNEI. This CDR3 is CASRPGGSPDTQYF. The DNA of the CDR3 is TGTGCCTCACGCCCAGGCGGGAGCCCAGATACGCAGTATTTT.

J is TRBJ2-2 and V is TRBV10-3; D is perhaps TRBD2 (5 bases). The CDR3 contains 15 residues. CDR1 ENHRY and CDR2 SYGVKD come from the germline V gene. Trimming took off 6 bases at V and 4 bases at J, with 15 bases between the two ends. As DNA, the CDR3 is TGTGCCATCAGCTCCCGGGGATCCGGCACCGGGGAGCTGTTTTTT. As protein: CAISSRGSGTGELFF.

Regarding this clone: Given a much more abundant clone one base away, this may be a read error. The rearrangement links TRBV30 to TRBJ2-1; 8 nucleotides agree with TRBD2. CDR1 and CDR2 (germline): GTSNPN, SVGIG (reference sequence). V lost 5 bases and J lost 11; bases outside the gene matches: 8. The CDR3 is made up of 12 amino acids. CDR3 region: CAWGGISGKQFF. The CDR3 nucleotides read TGTGCCTGGGGGGGGATTAGCGGGAAGCAGTTCTTC.

The V gene is TRBV5-1, the J gene TRBJ2-2, with D unresolved. The V end was cut by 4 bases, the J end by 7 bases, with 14 bases between. Germline lookup yields CDR1 SGHRS and CDR2 YFSETQ. This CDR3 is built from 14 residues. The CDR3 reads CASSPFGGGGELFF. The CDR3 region has the DNA TGCGCCAGCAGCCCCTTTGGCGGTGGCGGGGAGCTGTTTTTT.

The chain employs TRBV28 and TRBJ1-2, with TRBD1 as a possible D gene (6 bases). This CDR3 region has 15 residues. Trimming cost V 7 bases and J 8 bases, with 23 bases left between them. Germline values: CDR1 MDHEN, CDR2 SYDVKM. CDR3 amino acids: CASNEPTGLPGGYTF. CDR3 sequence (DNA): TGTGCCAGCAATGAACCGACAGGACTCCCCGGAGGCTACACCTTC.

Worth noting for this clone: This sample also contains other DNA sequences that code for the same CDR3. This chain uses TRBV28 with TRBJ2-7, with D maybe TRBD2 (6 bases). CDR1 MDHEN and CDR2 SYDVKM come from the germline V gene. The V end lost 3 bases, the J end lost 0 bases, and 12 bases lay between the germline ends. The CDR3 is 15 amino acids. DNA for the CDR3: TGTGCCAGCAGTTTTGCGGGGATGTCCTCCTACGAGCAGTACTTC. Translating it yields CASSFAGMSSYEQYF.

Note on this clone: A read error may be the cause here, since a much bigger clone is one base away. This rearrangement joins TRBV9 to TRBJ2-5; TRBD2 is a possible D gene (6 bases). Germline V gene sequence: CDR1 SGDLS, CDR2 YYNGEE. The CDR3 loop spans 15 amino acids. The V end was cut by 3 bases, the J end by 4 bases, with 16 bases between. The CDR3 loop reads CASSGRDGGLETQYF. As DNA, the CDR3 is TGTGCCAGCAGCGGCCGGGACGGAGGGCTAGAGACCCAGTACTTC.